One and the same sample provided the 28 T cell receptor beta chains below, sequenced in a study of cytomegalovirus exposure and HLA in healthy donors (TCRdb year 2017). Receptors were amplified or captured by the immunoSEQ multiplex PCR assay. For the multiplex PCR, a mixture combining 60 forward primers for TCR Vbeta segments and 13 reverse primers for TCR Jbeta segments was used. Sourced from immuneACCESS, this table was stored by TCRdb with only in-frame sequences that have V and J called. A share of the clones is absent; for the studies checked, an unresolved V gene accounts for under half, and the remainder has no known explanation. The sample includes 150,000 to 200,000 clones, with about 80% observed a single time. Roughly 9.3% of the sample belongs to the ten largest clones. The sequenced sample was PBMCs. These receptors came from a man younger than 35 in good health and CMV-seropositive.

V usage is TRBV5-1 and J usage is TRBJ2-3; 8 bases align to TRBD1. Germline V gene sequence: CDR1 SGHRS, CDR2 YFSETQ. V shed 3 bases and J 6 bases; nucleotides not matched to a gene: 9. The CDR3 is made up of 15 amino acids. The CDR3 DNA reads TGCGCCAGCAGCTCGGAGGACAGGGTTTACGATACGCAGTATTTT. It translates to CASSSEDRVYDTQYF. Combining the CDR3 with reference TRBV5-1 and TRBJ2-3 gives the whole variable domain KAGVTQTPRYLIKTRGQQVTLSCSPISGHRSVSWYQQTPGQGLQFLFEYFSETQRNKGNFPGRFSGRQFSNSRSEMNVSTLELGDSALYLCASSSEDRVYDTQYFGPGTRLTVL.

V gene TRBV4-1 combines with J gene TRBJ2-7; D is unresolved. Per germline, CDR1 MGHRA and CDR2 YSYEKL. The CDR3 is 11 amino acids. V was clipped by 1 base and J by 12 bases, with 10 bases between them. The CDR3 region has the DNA TGCGCCAGCAGCCAAGGTCGTCTGGCGTACTTC. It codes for CASSQGRLAYF.

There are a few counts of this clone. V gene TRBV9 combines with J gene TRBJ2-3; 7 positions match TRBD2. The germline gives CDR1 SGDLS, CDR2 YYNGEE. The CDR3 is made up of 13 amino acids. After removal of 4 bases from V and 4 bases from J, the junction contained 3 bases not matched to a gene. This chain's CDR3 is CASSPGGADTQYF. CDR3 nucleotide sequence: TGTGCCAGCAGCCCGGGGGGAGCAGATACGCAGTATTTT.

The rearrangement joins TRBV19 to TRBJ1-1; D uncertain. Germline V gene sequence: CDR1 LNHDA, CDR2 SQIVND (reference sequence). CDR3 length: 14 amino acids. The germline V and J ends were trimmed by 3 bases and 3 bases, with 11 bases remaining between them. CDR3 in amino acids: CASSIFPGYTEAFF. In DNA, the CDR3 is TGTGCCAGTAGTATTTTCCCGGGATACACTGAAGCTTTCTTT.

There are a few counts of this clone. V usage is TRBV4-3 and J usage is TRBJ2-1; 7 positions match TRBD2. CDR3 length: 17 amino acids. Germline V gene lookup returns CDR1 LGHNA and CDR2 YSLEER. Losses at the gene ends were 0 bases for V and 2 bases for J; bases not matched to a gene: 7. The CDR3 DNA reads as TGCGCCAGCAGCCAAGACCAAACTAGCGATACCTACAATGAGCAGTTCTTC. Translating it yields CASSQDQTSDTYNEQFF.

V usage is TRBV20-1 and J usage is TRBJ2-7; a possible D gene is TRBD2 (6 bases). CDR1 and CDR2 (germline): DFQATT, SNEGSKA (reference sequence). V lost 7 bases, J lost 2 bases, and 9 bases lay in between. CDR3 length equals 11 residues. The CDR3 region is CSVTSPYEQYF. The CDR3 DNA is TGCAGTGTCACTAGCCCCTACGAGCAGTACTTC.

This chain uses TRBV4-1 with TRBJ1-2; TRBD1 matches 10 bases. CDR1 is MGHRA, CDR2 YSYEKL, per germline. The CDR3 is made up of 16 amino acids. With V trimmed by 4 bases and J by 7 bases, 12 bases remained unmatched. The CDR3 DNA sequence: TGCGCCAGCAGCCCAGAAACTCGGGACAGGGGAGGTGGCTACACCTTC. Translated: CASSPETRDRGGGYTF.

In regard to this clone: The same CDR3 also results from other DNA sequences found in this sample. The CDR3 region is CASTGTGSYEQYF. The CDR3 nucleotides read TGCGCCAGCACGGGGACAGGGAGCTACGAGCAGTACTTC. The rearrangement uses TRBV5-1 and TRBJ2-7; 9 positions agree with TRBD1. Trimming cost V 6 bases and J 3 bases; bases outside gene matches: 4. The CDR3 has 13 residues. Germline V gene data show CDR1 as SGHRS and CDR2 as YFSETQ.

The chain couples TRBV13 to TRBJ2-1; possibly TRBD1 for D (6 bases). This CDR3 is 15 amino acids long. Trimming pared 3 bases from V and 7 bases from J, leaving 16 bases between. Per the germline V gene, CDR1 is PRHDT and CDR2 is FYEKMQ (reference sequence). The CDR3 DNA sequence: TGTGCCAGCAGCTTGGGGACAAGCGTCCGGAATGAGCAGTTCTTC. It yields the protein CASSLGTSVRNEQFF.

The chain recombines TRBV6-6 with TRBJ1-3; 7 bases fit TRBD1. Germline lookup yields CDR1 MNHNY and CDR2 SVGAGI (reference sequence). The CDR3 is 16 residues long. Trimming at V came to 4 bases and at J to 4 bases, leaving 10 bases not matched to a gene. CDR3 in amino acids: CASSFYSTGTGNTIYF. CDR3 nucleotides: TGTGCCAGCAGTTTTTACTCGACAGGGACGGGAAACACCATATATTTT.

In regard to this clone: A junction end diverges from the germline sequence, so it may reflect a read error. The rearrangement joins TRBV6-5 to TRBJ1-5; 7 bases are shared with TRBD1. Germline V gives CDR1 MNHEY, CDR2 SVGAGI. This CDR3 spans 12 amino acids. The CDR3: CASSYTGQQLDF. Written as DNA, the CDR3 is TGTGCCAGCAGTTACACGGGACAGCAACTTGATTTT.

CDR3 coding DNA: TGCAGCATTTGGGGGCGCGGGCGGCACCAAGAGACCCAGTACTTC. It codes for CSIWGRGRHQETQYF. V usage is TRBV29-1 and J usage is TRBJ2-5; TRBD1 might be the D (6 bases). Germline CDR1 is SQVTM and CDR2 is ANQGSEA. The V end lost 8 bases, the J end lost 0 bases, and 19 bases lay between the germline ends. This CDR3 has 15 residues.

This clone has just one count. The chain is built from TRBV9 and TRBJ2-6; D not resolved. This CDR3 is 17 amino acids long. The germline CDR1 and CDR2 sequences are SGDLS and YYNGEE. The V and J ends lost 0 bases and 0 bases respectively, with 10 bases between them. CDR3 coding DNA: TGTGCCAGCAGCGTAGAACCGGGTTCCTCTGGGGCCAACGTCCTGACTTTC. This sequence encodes CASSVEPGSSGANVLTF.

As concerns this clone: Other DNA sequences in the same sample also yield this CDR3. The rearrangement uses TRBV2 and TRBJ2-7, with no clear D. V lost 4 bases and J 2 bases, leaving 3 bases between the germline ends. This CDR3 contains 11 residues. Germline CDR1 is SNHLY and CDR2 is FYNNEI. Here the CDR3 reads CASSATYEQYF. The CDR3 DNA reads TGTGCCAGCAGTGCTACCTACGAGCAGTACTTC.

CDR3 protein: CASSLASGGTSYNEQFF. CDR3 nucleotides: TGTGCCAGCAGCTTAGCTTCGGGAGGGACCTCCTACAATGAGCAGTTCTTC. The genes are TRBV7-2 and TRBJ2-1; TRBD2 agrees at 8 bases. The CDR3 extends over 17 amino acids. J gave up 0 bases and V 0 bases, and 4 bases lay outside the gene matches. Germline V CDR1 and CDR2: SGHTA, FQGNSA. Drawing the rest from reference TRBV7-2 and TRBJ2-1, the complete variable domain is GAGVSQSPSNKVTEKGKDVELRCDPISGHTALYWYRQSLGQGLEFLIYFQGNSAPDKSGLPSDRFSAERTGGSVSTLTIQRTQQEDSAVYLCASSLASGGTSYNEQFFGPGTRLTVL.

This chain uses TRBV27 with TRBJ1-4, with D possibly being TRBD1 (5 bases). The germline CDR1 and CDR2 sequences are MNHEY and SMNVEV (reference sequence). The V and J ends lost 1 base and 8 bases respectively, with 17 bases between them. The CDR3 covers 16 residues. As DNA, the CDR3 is TGTGCCAGCAGTTTATTTGGGGCCCACACGAGCGAAAAACTGTTTTTT. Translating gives CASSLFGAHTSEKLFF.

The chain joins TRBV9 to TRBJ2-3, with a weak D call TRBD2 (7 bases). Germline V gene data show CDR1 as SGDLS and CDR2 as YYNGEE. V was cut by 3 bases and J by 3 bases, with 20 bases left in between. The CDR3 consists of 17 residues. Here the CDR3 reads CASSATTSGGATDTQYF. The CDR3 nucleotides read TGTGCCAGCAGCGCTACGACTAGTGGGGGGGCGACAGATACGCAGTATTTT. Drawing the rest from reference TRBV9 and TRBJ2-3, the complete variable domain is DSGVTQTPKHLITATGQRVTLRCSPRSGDLSVYWYQQSLDQGLQFLIQYYNGEERAKGNILERFSAQQFPDLHSELNLSSLELGDSALYFCASSATTSGGATDTQYFGPGTRLTVL.

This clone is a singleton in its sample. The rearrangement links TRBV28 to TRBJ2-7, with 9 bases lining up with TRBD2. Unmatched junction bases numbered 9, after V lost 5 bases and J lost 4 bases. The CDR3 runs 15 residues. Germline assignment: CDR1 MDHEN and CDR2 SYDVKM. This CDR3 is CASSPLAGAGYEQYF. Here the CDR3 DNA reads TGTGCCAGCAGTCCCTTAGCGGGAGCGGGGTACGAGCAGTACTTC.

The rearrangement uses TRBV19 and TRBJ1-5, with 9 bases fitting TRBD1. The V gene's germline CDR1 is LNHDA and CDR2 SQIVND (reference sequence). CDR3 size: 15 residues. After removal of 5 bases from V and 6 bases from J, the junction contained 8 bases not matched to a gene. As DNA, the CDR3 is TGTGCCAGTAGTTTACAGGGGGCGTCGGGTCAGCCCCAGCATTTT. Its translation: CASSLQGASGQPQHF.

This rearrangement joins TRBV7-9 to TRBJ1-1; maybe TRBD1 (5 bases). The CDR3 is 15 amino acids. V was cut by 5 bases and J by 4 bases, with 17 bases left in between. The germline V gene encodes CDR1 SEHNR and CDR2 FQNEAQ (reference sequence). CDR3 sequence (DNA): TGTGCCAGCAGCCCTGGTTGGGGGGGGGTCACTGAAGCTTTCTTT. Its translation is CASSPGWGGVTEAFF.

CDR3 in amino acids: CASSSGGVGQFF. Here the CDR3 DNA reads TGTGCCAGCAGCTCCGGGGGGGTGGGGCAGTTCTTC. The V gene is TRBV5-6, the J gene TRBJ2-1; 8 bases are a match to TRBD2. CDR1 SGHDT and CDR2 YYEEEE come from the germline V gene. The CDR3 is 12 residues long. V was clipped by 3 bases and J by 12 bases; unmatched bases: 5.

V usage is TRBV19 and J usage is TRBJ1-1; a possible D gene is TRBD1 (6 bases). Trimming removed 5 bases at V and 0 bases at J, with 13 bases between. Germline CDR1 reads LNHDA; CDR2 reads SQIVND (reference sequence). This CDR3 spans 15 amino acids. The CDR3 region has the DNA TGTGCCAGTAGTTCCCTCACAGGGTTGAACACTGAAGCTTTCTTT. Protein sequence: CASSSLTGLNTEAFF.

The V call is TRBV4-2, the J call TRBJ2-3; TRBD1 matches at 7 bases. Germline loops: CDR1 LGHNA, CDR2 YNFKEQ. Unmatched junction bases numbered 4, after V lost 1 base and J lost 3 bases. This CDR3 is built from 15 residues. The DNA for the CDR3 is TGTGCCAGCAGCCAAGTCCTGGGACAGACAGATACGCAGTATTTT. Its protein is CASSQVLGQTDTQYF.

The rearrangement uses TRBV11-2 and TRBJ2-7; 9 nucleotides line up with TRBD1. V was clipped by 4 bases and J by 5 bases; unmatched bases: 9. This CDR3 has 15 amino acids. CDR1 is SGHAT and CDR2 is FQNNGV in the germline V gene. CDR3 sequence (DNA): TGTGCCAGCAGCTCGCTGCGGGACAGGGACCACGAGCAGTACTTC. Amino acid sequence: CASSSLRDRDHEQYF.

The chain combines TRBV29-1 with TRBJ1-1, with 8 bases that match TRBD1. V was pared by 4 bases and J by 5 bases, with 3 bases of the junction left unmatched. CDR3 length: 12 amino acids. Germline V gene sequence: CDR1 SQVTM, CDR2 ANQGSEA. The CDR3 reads CSVGGTGTEAFF. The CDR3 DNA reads TGCAGCGTTGGCGGGACAGGAACTGAAGCTTTCTTT. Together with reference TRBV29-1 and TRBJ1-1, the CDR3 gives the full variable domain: SAVISQKPSRDICQRGTSLTIQCQVDSQVTMMFWYRQQPGQSLTLIATANQGSEATYESGFVIDKFPISRPNLTFSTLTVSNMSPEDSSIYLCSVGGTGTEAFFGQGTRLTVV.

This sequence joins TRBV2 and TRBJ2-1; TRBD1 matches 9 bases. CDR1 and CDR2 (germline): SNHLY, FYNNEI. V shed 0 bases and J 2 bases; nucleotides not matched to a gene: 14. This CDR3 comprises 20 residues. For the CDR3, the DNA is TGTGCCAGCAGTGAAGCGCTTCAAAGGACGGGACAGGGAGCCTACAATGAGCAGTTCTTC. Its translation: CASSEALQRTGQGAYNEQFF.

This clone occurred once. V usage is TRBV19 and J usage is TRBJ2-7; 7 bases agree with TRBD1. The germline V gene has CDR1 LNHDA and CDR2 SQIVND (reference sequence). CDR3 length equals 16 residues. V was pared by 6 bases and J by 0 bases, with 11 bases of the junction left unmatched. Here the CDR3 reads CASRLNNRDSSYEQYF. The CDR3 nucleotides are TGTGCCAGTAGGTTAAACAACCGGGACAGCTCCTACGAGCAGTACTTC.

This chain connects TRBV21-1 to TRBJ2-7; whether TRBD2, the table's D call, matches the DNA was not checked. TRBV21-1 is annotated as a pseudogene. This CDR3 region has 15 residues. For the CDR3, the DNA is TGTGCCAGCACGAGGAGCGTCGAGCGGAACTACGAGCAGTACTTC. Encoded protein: CASTRSVERNYEQYF.